A selection of T cell receptor beta chains follows, all from one sample in a study of post-analysis software for immune sequencing data. TCRdb passed the PCR reads through MiXCR, listing each CDR3 protein once. The repertoire has almost 700,000 distinct CDR3 sequences, 55% to 70% of them found once; the top ten carry roughly 10%. Sample: blood. The receptors were sampled from a girl aged 2 to 9 with multiple sclerosis. Each CDR3 is given with its conserved first and last residue. Fields, in order: J gene, clone size, D gene, V gene, CDR3 DNA, CDR3 protein. D genes are given only for firm matches. The size entry is marked missing in some rows and otherwise reads once, few, many or a size class.

TRBJ1-1	.	.	TRBV29-1	TGCAGCGTTGATCTTGCCGGACCGGGAAGCACTGAAGCTTTCTTT	CSVDLAGPGSTEAFF
TRBJ2-3	.	TRBD2	TRBV6-1	TGTGCCAGCAGCCGCCCCGGACTAGCGGGACACGCAGATACGCAGTATTTT	CASSRPGLAGHADTQYF
TRBJ1-5	.	.	TRBV7-9	TGTGCCAGCAGCTTAGACCAGCAGCAGCCCCAGCATTTT	CASSLDQQQPQHF
TRBJ2-7	few	.	TRBV12-3/TRBV12-4	TGTGCCAGCAGAAAGGACAGTGTGGGGGAGCAGTACTTC	CASRKDSVGEQYF
TRBJ2-2	.	.	TRBV7-9	TGTGCCAGCAGCGTGCTTCGGAGCACCGGGGAGCTGTTTTTT	CASSVLRSTGELFF
TRBJ2-7	few	.	TRBV5-1	TGCGCCAGCAGCATCGGGACATTACCCTACGAGCAGTACTTC	CASSIGTLPYEQYF
TRBJ2-3	.	TRBD2	TRBV24-1	TGTGCCACCAGTGATTTGACTAGCGGGGGGGCAGATACGCAGTATTTT	CATSDLTSGGADTQYF
TRBJ2-1	few	TRBD2	TRBV29-1	TGCAGCGTTGAACATCCTAGCGGGGGATACAATGAGCAGTTCTTC	CSVEHPSGGYNEQFF
TRBJ1-1	.	.	TRBV7-9	TGTGCCAGCAGCTTAGGAGGACAGTCGAACACTGAAGCTTTCTTT	CASSLGGQSNTEAFF
TRBJ2-3	.	TRBD2	TRBV15	TGTGCCACCAGCTCGGGACTAGCGGGGGACACAGATACGCAGTATTTT	CATSSGLAGDTDTQYF
TRBJ2-1	.	.	TRBV20-1	TGCAGTGCTAGAGTCGGCGGGTTCTCCTACAATGAGCGGTTCTTC	CSARVGGFSYNERFF
TRBJ1-6	few	.	TRBV7-2	TGTGCCAGCAGCTTAGAAATGGGGTTTGGGGCACCCCTCCACTTT	CASSLEMGFGAPLHF
TRBJ2-5	once	.	TRBV6-5	TGTGCCGGCAGTTACTCTGGGACCCAGTACTTC	CAGSYSGTQYF
TRBJ2-1	.	TRBD2	TRBV7-2	TGTGCCAGCAGCTTACGGGGGGGGAACAATGAGCAGTTCTTC	CASSLRGGNNEQFF
TRBJ1-6	.	TRBD1	TRBV7-9	TGTGCCAGCAGCTTAGCGGGGACAGGGGCTTCACCCCTCCACTTT	CASSLAGTGASPLHF
TRBJ1-2	.	.	TRBV7-9	TGTGCCAGCAGCTCATATCCGGCAAGACACCAACCCACCTATGGCTACACCTTC	CASSSYPARHQPTYGYTF
TRBJ2-7	.	TRBD2	TRBV5-1	TGCGCCAGCAGCGCGGGACTAGCGGGTGTCCCCTACGAGCAGTACTTC	CASSAGLAGVPYEQYF
TRBJ1-1	.	TRBD1	TRBV20-1	TGCAGTGCTAGAGATTGGGCAGGGGGCGATGGGACTGAAGCTTTCTTT	CSARDWAGGDGTEAFF
TRBJ1-3	few	.	TRBV7-9	TGTGCCAGCAGTCTCAGGGGCTCTGGAAACACCATATATTTT	CASSLRGSGNTIYF
TRBJ2-7	.	TRBD1	TRBV5-1	TGCGCCAGCAGCTTGGGGCGGGACAGGATCTCCTACGAGCAGTACTTC	CASSLGRDRISYEQYF
TRBJ2-1	.	.	TRBV2	TGTGCCAGCAGACGACCAGGGGCGAATGAGCAGTTCTTC	CASRRPGANEQFF
TRBJ2-3	.	.	TRBV24-1	TGTGCCACCAGTGACCCGTCCGGGAATACGCAGTATTTT	CATSDPSGNTQYF
TRBJ1-1	few	.	TRBV18	TGTGCCAGCTCAACGGGGGCGTTAAAGGACACTGAAGCTTTCTTT	CASSTGALKDTEAFF
TRBJ2-5	few	.	TRBV29-1	TGCAGCGTTTACACAGACAAAGAGACCCAGTACTTC	CSVYTDKETQYF
TRBJ2-3	.	.	TRBV5-1	TGCGCCAGCAGCTCGAAGCCCCCAGATACGCAGTATTTT	CASSSKPPDTQYF
TRBJ1-2	.	TRBD1	TRBV29-1	TGCAGCGTCCCGGACAGGGGGCGCGCGATGGACTATGGCTACACCTTC	CSVPDRGRAMDYGYTF